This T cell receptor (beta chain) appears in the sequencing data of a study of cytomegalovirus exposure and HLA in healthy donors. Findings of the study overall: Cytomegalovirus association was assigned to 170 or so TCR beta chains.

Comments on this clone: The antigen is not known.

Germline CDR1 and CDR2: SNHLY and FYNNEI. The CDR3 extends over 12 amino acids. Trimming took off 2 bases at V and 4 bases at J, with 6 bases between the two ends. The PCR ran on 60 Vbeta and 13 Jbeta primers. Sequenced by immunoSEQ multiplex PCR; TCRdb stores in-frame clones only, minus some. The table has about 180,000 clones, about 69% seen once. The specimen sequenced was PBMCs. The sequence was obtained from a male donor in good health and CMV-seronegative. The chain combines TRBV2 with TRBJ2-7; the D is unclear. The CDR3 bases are TGTGCCAGCAGTGAATCCGTGTACGAGCAGTACTTC. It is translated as CASSESVYEQYF. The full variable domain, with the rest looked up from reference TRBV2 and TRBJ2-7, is EPEVTQTPSHQVTQMGQEVILRCVPISNHLYFYWYRQILGQKVEFLVSFYNNEISEKSEIFDDQFSVERPDGSNFTLKIRSTKLEDSAMYFCASSESVYEQYFGPGTRLTVT.